This T cell receptor beta chain was identified during a study of T cells after yellow fever vaccination. Study conclusions and caveats: Most clones from primary vaccination resurfaced after the booster (approximately 95% CD4, over 85% CD8). The CD4 and CD8 compartments had a small share of their clonotypes in common.

CDR1 is ENHRY, CDR2 SYGVKD, per germline. The V gene end was trimmed by 2 bases and the J gene end by 5 bases; junction bases not matched to a gene: 4. There are 15 residues in the CDR3. This clonotype was seen more than once but under ten times. Antigen unknown. TCRdb ran MiXCR on the 5' RACE reads and lists one entry per CDR3 protein. Among almost 600,000 distinct CDR3 sequences listed, about 14% were seen once. The chain joins TRBV10-3 to TRBJ2-2; TRBD2 matches at 8 bases. The TCR sequence derives from a man between 25 and 39 years old who received the YFV17D yellow fever vaccine. Sequencing was performed on PBMCs, taken on the day of the yellow fever booster vaccination. The CDR3 region has the DNA TGTGCCATCAGTGAGAGCCGGGGGGGAACCGGGGAGCTGTTTTTT. Amino acid sequence: CAISESRGGTGELFF.